This T cell receptor beta chain stems from a study of blood T cell repertoires in COVID-19. Overall study context: Collection of acute and convalescent COVID-19 samples took place in the United States, Italy and Spain.

Germline V CDR1 and CDR2: SGHTA, FQGNSA. The length of the CDR3 is 14 residues. V lost 6 bases, J lost 8 bases, and 7 bases stayed unmatched. TCRdb keeps only in-frame clones here, not all; method: immunoSEQ multiplex PCR. Counted here are about 170,000 clones, 79% occurring once; the ten biggest clones make up under 20%. The rearrangement links TRBV7-2 to TRBJ2-3, with TRBD2 matching 11 bases. Sequenced: PBMCs or T cells enriched from blood (not recorded which). This clonotype was obtained from a woman aged 70-85 years in a cohort exposed to, infected with or recovered from COVID-19 (not recorded which). The CDR3 loop reads CASSPGLAGGTQYF. The CDR3 nucleotides read TGTGCCAGCAGTCCGGGGCTAGCGGGGGGTACGCAGTATTTT.